Described below is a single T cell receptor (beta chain) sequence and its context. The antigen is undetermined. Using its own MiXCR run on the reads, TCRdb lists one record per CDR3 protein. Altogether fewer than 1,000,000 distinct CDR3 sequences are present, approximately 31% being singletons, with the ten largest covering under 15%. This record belongs to a study of T cell repertoires in cytomegalovirus infection. Study-level information: In public TCR beta signatures, there were indications of both CMV infection and matching HLA type. Whole-study results and caveats: Cumulative frequency of public TCR beta families picked out carriers of CMV plus the relevant HLA.

CDR3 length equals 16 residues. V was cut by 4 bases and J by 0 bases, with 13 bases left in between. Germline CDR1 is SGHAT and CDR2 is FQDESV (reference sequence). The sample was cultured CD8+ T cells from PBMCs, taken from culture after CMV antigen stimulation. The receptor was isolated from a human donor in good health (CMV status not recorded). Some clones in this sample may be carry-over from other donors' samples. This sequence joins TRBV11-1 and TRBJ2-1, with D possibly matching TRBD2 (6 bases). This CDR3 is CASSYERGSSYNEQFF. The CDR3 DNA reads TGTGCCAGCAGCTATGAACGGGGGAGCTCCTACAATGAGCAGTTCTTC.